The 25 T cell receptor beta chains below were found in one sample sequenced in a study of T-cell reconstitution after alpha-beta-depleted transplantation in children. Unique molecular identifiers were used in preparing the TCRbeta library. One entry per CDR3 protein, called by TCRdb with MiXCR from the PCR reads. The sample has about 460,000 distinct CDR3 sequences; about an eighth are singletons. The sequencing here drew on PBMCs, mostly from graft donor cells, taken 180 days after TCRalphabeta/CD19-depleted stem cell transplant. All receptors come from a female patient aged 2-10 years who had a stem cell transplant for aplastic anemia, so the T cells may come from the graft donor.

The CDR3 DNA is TGCGCCAGCAGCTTGTCGGGGGGACCCTACGAGCAGTACGTC. This gives the protein CASSLSGGPYEQYV. V usage is TRBV5-1 and J usage is TRBJ2-7, with 7 positions matching TRBD2. Germline V gene data show CDR1 as SGHRS and CDR2 as YFSETQ. The CDR3 extends over 14 amino acids. V was pared by 1 base and J by 2 bases, with 3 bases of the junction left unmatched.

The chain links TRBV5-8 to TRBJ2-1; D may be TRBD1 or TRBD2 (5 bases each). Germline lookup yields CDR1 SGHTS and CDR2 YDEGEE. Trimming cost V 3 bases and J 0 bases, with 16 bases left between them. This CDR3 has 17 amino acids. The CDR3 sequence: CASSSRDRRFSYNEQFF. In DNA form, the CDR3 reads TGTGCCAGCAGCTCCCGGGACCGACGATTCTCCTACAATGAGCAGTTCTTC.

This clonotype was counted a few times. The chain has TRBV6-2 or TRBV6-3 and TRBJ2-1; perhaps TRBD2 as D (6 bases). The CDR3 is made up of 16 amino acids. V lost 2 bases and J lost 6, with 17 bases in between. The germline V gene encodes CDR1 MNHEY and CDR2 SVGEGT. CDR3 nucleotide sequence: TGTGCCAGCAGTTACCGGTCGGGAGAACCCCTCAATGAGCAGTTCTTC. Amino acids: CASSYRSGEPLNEQFF.

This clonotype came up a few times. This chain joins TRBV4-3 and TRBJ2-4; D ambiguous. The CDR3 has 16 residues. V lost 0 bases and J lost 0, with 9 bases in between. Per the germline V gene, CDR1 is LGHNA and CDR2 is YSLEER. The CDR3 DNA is TGCGCCAGCAGCCAAGACTGGGCGGCAGCCAAAAACATTCAGTACTTC. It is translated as CASSQDWAAAKNIQYF.

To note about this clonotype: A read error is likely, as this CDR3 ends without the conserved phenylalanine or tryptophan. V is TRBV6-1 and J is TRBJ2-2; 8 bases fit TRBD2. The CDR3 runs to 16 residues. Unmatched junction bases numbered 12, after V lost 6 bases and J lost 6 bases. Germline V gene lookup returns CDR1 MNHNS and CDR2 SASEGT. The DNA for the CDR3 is TGTGCCAGCAGCCGTGGACTAGCTCTCGGGGCCGGGGAGCTGTTTCTT. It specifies CASSRGLALGAGELFL.

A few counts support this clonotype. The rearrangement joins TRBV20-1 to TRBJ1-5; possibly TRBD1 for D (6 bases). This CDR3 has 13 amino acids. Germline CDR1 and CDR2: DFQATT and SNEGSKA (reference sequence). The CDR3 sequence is CSARGGENQPQHF. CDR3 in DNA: TGCAGCGCCCGAGGGGGGGAGAATCAGCCCCAGCATTTT.

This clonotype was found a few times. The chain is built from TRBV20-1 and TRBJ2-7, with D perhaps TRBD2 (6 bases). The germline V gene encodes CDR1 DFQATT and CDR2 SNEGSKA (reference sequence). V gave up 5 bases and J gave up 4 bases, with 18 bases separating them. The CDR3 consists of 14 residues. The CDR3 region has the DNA TGCAGTGCTGACGGACCTGGCGGGAAGTACGAGCAGTACTTC. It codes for CSADGPGGKYEQYF.

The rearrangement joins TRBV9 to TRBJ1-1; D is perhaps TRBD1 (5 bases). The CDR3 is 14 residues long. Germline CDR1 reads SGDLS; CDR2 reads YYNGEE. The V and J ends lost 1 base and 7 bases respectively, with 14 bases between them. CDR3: CASSVTGGKGEAFF. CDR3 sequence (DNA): TGTGCCAGCAGCGTAACCGGGGGGAAGGGTGAAGCTTTCTTT.

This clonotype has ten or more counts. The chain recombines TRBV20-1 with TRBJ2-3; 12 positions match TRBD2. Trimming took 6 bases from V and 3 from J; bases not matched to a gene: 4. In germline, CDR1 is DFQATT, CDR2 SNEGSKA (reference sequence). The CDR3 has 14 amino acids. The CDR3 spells CSARTSGKTDTQYF. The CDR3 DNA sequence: TGCAGTGCGCGGACTAGCGGGAAGACAGATACGCAGTATTTT.

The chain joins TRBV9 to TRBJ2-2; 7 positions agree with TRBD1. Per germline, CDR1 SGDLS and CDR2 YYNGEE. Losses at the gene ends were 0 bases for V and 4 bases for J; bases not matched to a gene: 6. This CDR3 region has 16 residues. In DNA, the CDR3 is TGTGCCAGCAGCGTAGACAGGGGCCGGGGCACCGGGGAGCTGTTTTTT. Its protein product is CASSVDRGRGTGELFF.

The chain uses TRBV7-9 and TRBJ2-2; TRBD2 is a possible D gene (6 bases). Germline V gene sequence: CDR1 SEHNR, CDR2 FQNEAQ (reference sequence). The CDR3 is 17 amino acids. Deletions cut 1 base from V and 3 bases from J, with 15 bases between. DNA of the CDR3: TGTGCCAGCAGCTTAGTGAGAGGAGGGAGTGACACCGGGGAGCTGTTTTTT. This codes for CASSLVRGGSDTGELFF.

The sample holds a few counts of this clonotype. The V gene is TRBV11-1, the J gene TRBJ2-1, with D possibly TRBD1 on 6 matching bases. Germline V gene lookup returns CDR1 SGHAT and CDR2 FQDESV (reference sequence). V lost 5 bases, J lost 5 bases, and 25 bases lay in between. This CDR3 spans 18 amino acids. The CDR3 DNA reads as TGTGCCAGCAGCCTCCATGAAGGACAGCCGATTTTACACAATGAGCAGTTCTTC. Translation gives CASSLHEGQPILHNEQFF.

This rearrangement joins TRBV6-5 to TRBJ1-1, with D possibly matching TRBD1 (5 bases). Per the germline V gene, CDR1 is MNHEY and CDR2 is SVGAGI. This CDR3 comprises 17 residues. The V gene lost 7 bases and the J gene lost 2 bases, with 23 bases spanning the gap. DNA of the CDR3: TGTGCCAGCACCTACTCAGCTGTTGCAAGGGGAAACACTGAAGCTTTCTTT. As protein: CASTYSAVARGNTEAFF.

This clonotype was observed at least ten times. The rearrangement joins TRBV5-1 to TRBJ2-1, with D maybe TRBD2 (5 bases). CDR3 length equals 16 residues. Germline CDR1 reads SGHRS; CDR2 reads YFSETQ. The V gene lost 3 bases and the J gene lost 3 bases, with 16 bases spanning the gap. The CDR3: CASSSRGPRDYNEQFF. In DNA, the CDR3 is TGCGCCAGCAGCTCGCGAGGGCCGAGGGACTACAATGAGCAGTTCTTC. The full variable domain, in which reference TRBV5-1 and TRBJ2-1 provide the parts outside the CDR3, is KAGVTQTPRYLIKTRGQQVTLSCSPISGHRSVSWYQQTPGQGLQFLFEYFSETQRNKGNFPGRFSGRQFSNSRSEMNVSTLELGDSALYLCASSSRGPRDYNEQFFGPGTRLTVL.

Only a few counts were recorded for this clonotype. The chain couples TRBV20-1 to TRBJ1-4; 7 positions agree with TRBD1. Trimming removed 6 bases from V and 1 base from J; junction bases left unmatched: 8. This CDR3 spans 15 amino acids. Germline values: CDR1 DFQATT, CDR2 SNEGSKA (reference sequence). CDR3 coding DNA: TGCAGTGCCTCGGGACAGAAGATAACTAATGAAAAACTGTTTTTT. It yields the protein CSASGQKITNEKLFF.

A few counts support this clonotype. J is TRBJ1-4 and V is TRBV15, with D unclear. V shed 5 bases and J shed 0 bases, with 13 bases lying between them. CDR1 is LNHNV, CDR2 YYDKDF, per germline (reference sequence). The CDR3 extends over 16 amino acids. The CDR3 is CATSVEDGATNEKLFF. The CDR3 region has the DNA TGTGCCACCAGCGTCGAGGACGGTGCAACTAATGAAAAACTGTTTTTT.

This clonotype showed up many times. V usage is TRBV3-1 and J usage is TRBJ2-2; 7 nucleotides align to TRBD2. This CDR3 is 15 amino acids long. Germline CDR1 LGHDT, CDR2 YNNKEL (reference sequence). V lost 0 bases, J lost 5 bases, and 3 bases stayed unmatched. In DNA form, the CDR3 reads TGTGCCAGCAGCCAAGATGGGAGGGGAACCGGGGAGCTGTTTTTT. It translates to CASSQDGRGTGELFF.

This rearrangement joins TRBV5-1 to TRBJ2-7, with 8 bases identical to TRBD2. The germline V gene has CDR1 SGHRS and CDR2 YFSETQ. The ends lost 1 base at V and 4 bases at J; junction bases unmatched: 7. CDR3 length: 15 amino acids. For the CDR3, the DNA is TGCGCCAGCAGCTTGCCTCCTAGCGGGCCTTACGAGCAGTACTTC. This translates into CASSLPPSGPYEQYF.

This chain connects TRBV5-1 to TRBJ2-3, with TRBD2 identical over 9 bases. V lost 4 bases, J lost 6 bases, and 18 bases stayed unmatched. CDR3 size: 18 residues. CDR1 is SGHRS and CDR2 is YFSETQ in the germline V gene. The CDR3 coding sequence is TGCGCCAGCAGCCCGGGGCGGACTAGCGCCGCAACGGAGGATACGCAGTATTTT. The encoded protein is CASSPGRTSAATEDTQYF. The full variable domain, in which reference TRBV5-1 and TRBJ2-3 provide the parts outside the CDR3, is KAGVTQTPRYLIKTRGQQVTLSCSPISGHRSVSWYQQTPGQGLQFLFEYFSETQRNKGNFPGRFSGRQFSNSRSEMNVSTLELGDSALYLCASSPGRTSAATEDTQYFGPGTRLTVL.

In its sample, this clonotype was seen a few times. DNA for the CDR3: TGTGCCAGCAGCCCAGTAGCGGGAGGTGGTAATGAGCAGTTCTTC. Protein: CASSPVAGGGNEQFF. The V gene is TRBV9, the J gene TRBJ2-1; 10 positions match TRBD2. The CDR3 contains 15 residues. J gave up 7 bases and V 4 bases, and 8 bases lay outside the gene matches. Per germline, CDR1 SGDLS and CDR2 YYNGEE.

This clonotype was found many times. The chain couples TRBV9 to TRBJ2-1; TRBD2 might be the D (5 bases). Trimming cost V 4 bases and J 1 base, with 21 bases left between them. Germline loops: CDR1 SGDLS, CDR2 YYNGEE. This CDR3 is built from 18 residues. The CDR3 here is CASSPPRGRGLSYNEQFF. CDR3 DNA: TGTGCCAGCAGCCCCCCGCGAGGTCGAGGGCTTTCCTACAATGAGCAGTTCTTC. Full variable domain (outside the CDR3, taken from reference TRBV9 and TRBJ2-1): DSGVTQTPKHLITATGQRVTLRCSPRSGDLSVYWYQQSLDQGLQFLIQYYNGEERAKGNILERFSAQQFPDLHSELNLSSLELGDSALYFCASSPPRGRGLSYNEQFFGPGTRLTVL.

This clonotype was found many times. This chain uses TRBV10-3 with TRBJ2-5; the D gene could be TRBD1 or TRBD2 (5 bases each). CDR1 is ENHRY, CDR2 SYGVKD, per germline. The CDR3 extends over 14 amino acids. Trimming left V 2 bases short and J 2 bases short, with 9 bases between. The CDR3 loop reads CAISEEGWQETQYF. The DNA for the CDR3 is TGTGCCATCAGTGAGGAGGGGTGGCAAGAGACCCAGTACTTC.

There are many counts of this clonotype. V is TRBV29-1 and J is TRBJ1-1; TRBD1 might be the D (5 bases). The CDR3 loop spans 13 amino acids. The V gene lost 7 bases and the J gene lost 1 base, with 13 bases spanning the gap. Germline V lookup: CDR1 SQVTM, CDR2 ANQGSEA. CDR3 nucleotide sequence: TGCAGCGATCTTGGGGGGACGAACACTGAAGCTTTCTTT. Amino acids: CSDLGGTNTEAFF.

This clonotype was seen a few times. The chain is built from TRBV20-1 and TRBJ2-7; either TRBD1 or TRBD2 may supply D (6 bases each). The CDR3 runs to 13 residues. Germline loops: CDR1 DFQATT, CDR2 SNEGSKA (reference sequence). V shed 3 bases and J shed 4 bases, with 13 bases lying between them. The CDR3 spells CSASGGGSYEQYV. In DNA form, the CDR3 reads TGCAGTGCTAGCGGGGGCGGATCTTACGAGCAGTACGTC.

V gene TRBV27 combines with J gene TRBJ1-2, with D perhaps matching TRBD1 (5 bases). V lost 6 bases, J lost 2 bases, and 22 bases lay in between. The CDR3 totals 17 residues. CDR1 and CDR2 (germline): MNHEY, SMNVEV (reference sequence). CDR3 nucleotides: TGTGCCAGCAGCACTAGAAGAGGGGAAGGGACGAACTATGGCTACACCTTC. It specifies CASSTRRGEGTNYGYTF.